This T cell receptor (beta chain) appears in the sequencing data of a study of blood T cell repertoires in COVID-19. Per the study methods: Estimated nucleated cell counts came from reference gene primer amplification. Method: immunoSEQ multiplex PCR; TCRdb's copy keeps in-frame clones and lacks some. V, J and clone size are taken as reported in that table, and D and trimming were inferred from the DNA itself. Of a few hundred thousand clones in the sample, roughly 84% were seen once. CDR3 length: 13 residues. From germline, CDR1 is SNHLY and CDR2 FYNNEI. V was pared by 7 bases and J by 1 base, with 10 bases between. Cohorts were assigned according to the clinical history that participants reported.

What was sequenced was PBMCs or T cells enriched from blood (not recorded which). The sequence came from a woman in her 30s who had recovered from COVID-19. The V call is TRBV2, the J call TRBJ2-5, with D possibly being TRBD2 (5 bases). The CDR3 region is CASNVRGQETQYF. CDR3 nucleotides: TGTGCCAGCAATGTACGGGGCCAAGAGACCCAGTACTTC.